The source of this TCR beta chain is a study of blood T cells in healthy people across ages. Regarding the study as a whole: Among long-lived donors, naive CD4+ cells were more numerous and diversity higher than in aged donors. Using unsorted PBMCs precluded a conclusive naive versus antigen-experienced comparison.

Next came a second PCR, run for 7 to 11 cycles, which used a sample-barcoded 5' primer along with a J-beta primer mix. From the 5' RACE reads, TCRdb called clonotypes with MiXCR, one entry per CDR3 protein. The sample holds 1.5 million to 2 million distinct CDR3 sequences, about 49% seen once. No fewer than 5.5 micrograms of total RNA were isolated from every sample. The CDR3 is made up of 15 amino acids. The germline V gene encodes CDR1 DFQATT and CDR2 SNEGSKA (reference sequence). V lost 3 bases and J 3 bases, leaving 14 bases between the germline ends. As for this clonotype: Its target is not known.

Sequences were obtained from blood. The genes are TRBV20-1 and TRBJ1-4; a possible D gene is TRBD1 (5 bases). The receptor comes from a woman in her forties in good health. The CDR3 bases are TGCAGTGCTAGTTCGGGAGGGGCAGCTAATGAAAAACTGTTTTTT. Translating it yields CSASSGGAANEKLFF.